The 8 T cell receptor beta chains presented below share a single source sample, sequenced in a study of cytotoxic CD8 clonotypes in ibrutinib-treated CLL. The data were produced by immunoSEQ multiplex PCR, yet TCRdb's version contains in-frame clones alone and is incomplete. The sample lists 150,000 or so clones; around 84% were seen once. Source: PBMCs, taken after 36 months of ibrutinib treatment. The receptors derive from a human donor with chronic lymphocytic leukemia.

The V gene is TRBV7-6, the J gene TRBJ1-1; no clear D. V dropped 0 bases and J dropped 7 bases, with 9 bases sitting between them. CDR1 is SGHVS, CDR2 FNYEAQ, per germline. This CDR3 has 13 amino acids. The CDR3 sequence is CASSLAADGEAFF. CDR3 bases: TGTGCCAGCAGCTTAGCCGCAGACGGTGAAGCTTTCTTT.

This clone was detected a few times. J is TRBJ2-7 and V is TRBV2; 10 bases line up with TRBD1. The CDR3 is 15 amino acids. Germline values: CDR1 SNHLY, CDR2 FYNNEI. Losses at the gene ends were 4 bases for V and 0 bases for J; bases not matched to a gene: 3. The CDR3 sequence is CASSVGQGSSYEQYF. DNA of the CDR3: TGTGCCAGCAGTGTGGGACAGGGGAGCTCCTACGAGCAGTACTTC.

The chain links TRBV2 to TRBJ2-2; D is ambiguous. The CDR3 contains 12 residues. The germline gives CDR1 SNHLY, CDR2 FYNNEI. The germline V and J ends were trimmed by 7 bases and 1 base, with 4 bases remaining between them. CDR3 nucleotide sequence: TGTGCCAGCACTTGGAACACCGGGGAGCTGTTTTTT. This encodes CASTWNTGELFF. The entire variable domain, with the rest obtained from reference TRBV2 and TRBJ2-2, is as follows: EPEVTQTPSHQVTQMGQEVILRCVPISNHLYFYWYRQILGQKVEFLVSFYNNEISEKSEIFDDQFSVERPDGSNFTLKIRSTKLEDSAMYFCASTWNTGELFFGEGSRLTVL.

The count of this clone is one. The CDR3 region has the DNA TGTGCCAGTAGTATCCCGGGACAGGGTACTGTTGAGCAGTTCTTC. Protein sequence: CASSIPGQGTVEQFF. J is TRBJ2-1 and V is TRBV19; 9 nucleotides agree with TRBD1. The V gene end was trimmed by 3 bases and the J gene end by 9 bases; junction bases not matched to a gene: 9. The CDR3 contains 15 residues. CDR1 and CDR2 (germline): LNHDA, SQIVND (reference sequence).

The CDR3 sequence is CASSPDVSYNEQFF. For the CDR3, the DNA is TGTGCCAGCAGCCCCGACGTGTCGTACAATGAGCAGTTCTTC. The chain recombines TRBV7-9 with TRBJ2-1; D ambiguous. Trimming cost V 5 bases and J 4 bases, with 12 bases left between them. Germline V gene data show CDR1 as SEHNR and CDR2 as FQNEAQ (reference sequence). The CDR3 consists of 14 residues.

The chain carries TRBV4-2 and TRBJ1-5; D possibly corresponds to TRBD1 (5 bases). Germline CDR1 reads LGHNA; CDR2 reads YNFKEQ. Trimming pared 4 bases from V and 1 base from J, leaving 8 bases between. The CDR3 spans 14 residues. CDR3 bases: TGTGCCAGCAGCCCCCGGGACAGCAATCAGCCCCAGCATTTT. Amino acid sequence: CASSPRDSNQPQHF.

CDR3 sequence (DNA): TGCGCCAGCAGCTGGATAGGCGCGAACACCGGGGAGCTGTTTTTT. The encoded protein is CASSWIGANTGELFF. The chain recombines TRBV5-1 with TRBJ2-2, with D unclear. V lost 3 bases and J 0 bases, leaving 9 bases between the germline ends. This CDR3 comprises 15 residues. CDR1 is SGHRS, CDR2 YFSETQ, per germline. Together with reference TRBV5-1 and TRBJ2-2, the CDR3 gives the full variable domain: KAGVTQTPRYLIKTRGQQVTLSCSPISGHRSVSWYQQTPGQGLQFLFEYFSETQRNKGNFPGRFSGRQFSNSRSEMNVSTLELGDSALYLCASSWIGANTGELFFGEGSRLTVL.

CDR3 region: CASSQSTDGYGYTF. The CDR3 DNA reads as TGCGCCAGCAGCCAATCAACGGACGGCTATGGCTACACCTTC. This chain connects TRBV5-1 to TRBJ1-2; D unresolved. The germline gives CDR1 SGHRS, CDR2 YFSETQ. Trimming removed 4 bases at V and 4 bases at J, with 14 bases between. The CDR3 has 14 residues.